These 8 T cell receptor beta chains were all obtained from the same sample, sequenced in a study of identical twins. TCRdb called the 5' RACE reads again in MiXCR, with one record for every CDR3 protein. The table shows 140,000 to 150,000 distinct CDR3 sequences, with around 3.5% occurring only once. The source material was memory T cells sorted from blood. These receptors came from a man younger than 35 in good health.

The sample holds many counts of this clonotype. The genes are TRBV5-1 and TRBJ2-5, with 8 bases lining up with TRBD2. Germline lookup yields CDR1 SGHRS and CDR2 YFSETQ. This CDR3 has 16 amino acids. V dropped 0 bases and J dropped 1; count of bases not matched to a gene: 5. For the CDR3, the DNA is TGCGCCAGCAGCTTGGTCGGTAGCGGGACCCAAGAGACCCAGTACTTC. Translated, it gives CASSLVGSGTQETQYF.

At least ten counts were recorded for this clonotype. The chain couples TRBV12-3 or TRBV12-4 to TRBJ2-5; TRBD2 might be the D (6 bases). Trimming left V 7 bases short and J 1 base short, with 16 bases between. This CDR3 has 15 amino acids. Here the CDR3 reads CASTQGGGVQETQYF. DNA of the CDR3: TGTGCCAGCACTCAAGGTGGAGGGGTCCAAGAGACCCAGTACTTC.

This clonotype was seen ten or more times. The chain links TRBV28 to TRBJ2-7, with D hard to call. Trimming left V 6 bases short and J 2 bases short, with 11 bases between. The CDR3 sequence is 13 residues long. The germline V gene has CDR1 MDHEN and CDR2 SYDVKM. The CDR3 DNA reads as TGTGCCAGCAGCGCTAGGGTGGCCTACGAGCAGTACTTC. Protein: CASSARVAYEQYF.

This clonotype turned up a few times. V is TRBV19 and J is TRBJ2-1; 16 bases line up with TRBD2. V gave up 5 bases and J gave up 9 bases; unmatched junction bases: 13. This CDR3 spans 18 amino acids. Germline V gives CDR1 LNHDA, CDR2 SQIVND (reference sequence). The CDR3 bases are TGTGCCAGTAGTCCAGGGACTAGCGGGAGGGCCTTCGTGTTTGAGCAGTTCTTC. Protein product: CASSPGTSGRAFVFEQFF.

This clonotype was counted many times. The J gene is TRBJ2-3, the V gene TRBV15; unclear D gene. The V gene's germline CDR1 is LNHNV and CDR2 YYDKDF (reference sequence). The V gene lost 0 bases and the J gene lost 4 bases, with 5 bases spanning the gap. The CDR3 runs 13 residues. CDR3 DNA: TGTGCCACCAGCAGAGATCAGGCAGATACGCAGTATTTT. Protein product: CATSRDQADTQYF.

This clonotype was found many times. This chain joins TRBV3-1 and TRBJ2-3; 7 bases line up with TRBD2. CDR3 size: 14 residues. V shed 3 bases and J 10 bases; nucleotides not matched to a gene: 10. CDR1 LGHDT and CDR2 YNNKEL come from the germline V gene (reference sequence). CDR3 bases: TGTGCCAGCAGCCACGAGCTGGGGAGGGATTCGCAGTATTTT. This codes for CASSHELGRDSQYF.

Many counts were recorded for this clonotype. J is TRBJ2-4 and V is TRBV6-5; D is uncertain. The CDR3 sequence is 14 residues long. Between the trimmed V and J ends, which lost 0 bases and 0 bases, there was a span of 3 bases. Germline assignment: CDR1 MNHEY and CDR2 SVGAGI. The chain's CDR3 is CASSYSLAKNIQYF. CDR3 in DNA: TGTGCCAGCAGTTACTCACTAGCCAAAAACATTCAGTACTTC.

This clonotype was detected many times. The gene calls are TRBV10-3 and TRBJ2-5; D is possibly TRBD1 (6 bases). V was cut by 5 bases and J by 3 bases, with 13 bases left in between. The CDR3 sequence is 14 residues long. The germline CDR1 and CDR2 sequences are ENHRY and SYGVKD. The CDR3 bases are TGTGCCATCAGTAGGGGGTCATATAAAGAGACCCAGTACTTC. This sequence encodes CAISRGSYKETQYF.